Shown below are 11 T cell receptor beta chains from a single sample sequenced in a study of a mutant IDH1 vaccine in newly diagnosed glioma. The data were produced by immunoSEQ multiplex PCR, yet TCRdb's version contains in-frame clones alone and is incomplete. This sample has roughly 74,000 clones, with around 85% found just once. Their target antigens are unknown. Specified time point: week 23, last vaccination. The study gave 300 ug of mutant IDH1 20-mer peptide per vaccine dose, with topical imiquimod. This specimen consisted of PBMCs, obtained from a glioma patient whose treatment included an IDH1 peptide vaccine. These TCRs come from a woman in her fifties or sixties with glioma.

The CDR3 DNA sequence: TGTGCCAGCAGCTTAGAGGGTCAGGGAGGGACTGAAGCTTTCTTT. Translated, it gives CASSLEGQGGTEAFF. The chain combines TRBV11-2 with TRBJ1-1; D is perhaps TRBD1 (5 bases). CDR1 and CDR2 from the germline V gene are SGHAT and FQNNGV. Trimming took off 0 bases at V and 5 bases at J, with 13 bases between the two ends. The CDR3 consists of 15 residues.

This rearrangement joins TRBV6-6 to TRBJ2-1; 11 bases are shared with TRBD2. J was trimmed by 6 bases and V by 5 bases; bases with no gene match: 9. Germline CDR1 MNHNY, CDR2 SVGAGI (reference sequence). The CDR3 length is 16 residues. Here the CDR3 DNA reads TGTGCCAGCAGTCGCCCACTAGCGGGAGTCGGCAATGAGCAGTTCTTC. This encodes CASSRPLAGVGNEQFF.

The sample holds a few counts of this clone. V usage is TRBV7-9 and J usage is TRBJ1-5; D is possibly TRBD1 (6 bases). From germline, CDR1 is SEHNR and CDR2 FQNEAQ (reference sequence). CDR3 length: 13 residues. V shed 7 bases and J shed 7 bases, with 14 bases lying between them. In DNA, the CDR3 is TGTGCCAGCACACAGGGCGGAGGACAGCCCCAGCATTTT. Encoded protein: CASTQGGGQPQHF.

This chain's CDR3 is CASSFRIDHPTYEQYF. Here the CDR3 DNA reads TGTGCCAGCAGCTTCAGGATTGACCACCCTACCTACGAGCAGTACTTC. V gene TRBV11-2 combines with J gene TRBJ2-7; D is undetermined. Germline values: CDR1 SGHAT, CDR2 FQNNGV. The CDR3 has 16 residues. The V and J ends lost 3 bases and 2 bases respectively, with 17 bases between them.

The chain has TRBV4-1 and TRBJ2-1; 8 nucleotides match TRBD2. The germline V gene has CDR1 MGHRA and CDR2 YSYEKL. The CDR3 sequence is 16 residues long. The V and J ends lost 3 bases and 2 bases, in that order; junction bases with no gene match: 6. CDR3 in amino acids: CASSHPSGRAYNEQFF. The CDR3 bases are TGCGCCAGCAGCCATCCAAGCGGGAGAGCCTACAATGAGCAGTTCTTC.

V and J are TRBV28 and TRBJ1-2, with D tentatively TRBD1 (5 bases). There are 16 residues in the CDR3. V shed 6 bases and J shed 2 bases, with 19 bases lying between them. Germline lookup yields CDR1 MDHEN and CDR2 SYDVKM. The CDR3 sequence: CASREPRGRQNYGYTF. Written as DNA, the CDR3 is TGTGCCAGCAGGGAGCCGCGGGGACGGCAAAACTATGGCTACACCTTC.

The gene calls are TRBV28 and TRBJ2-7; TRBD1 agrees at 7 bases. The CDR3 is made up of 15 amino acids. The V gene's germline CDR1 is MDHEN and CDR2 SYDVKM. The V gene end was trimmed by 6 bases and the J gene end by 0 bases; junction bases not matched to a gene: 8. CDR3 nucleotides: TGTGCCAGCAGCCCGACAGGGTTTAGCTCCTACGAGCAGTACTTC. It is translated as CASSPTGFSSYEQYF. Combining the CDR3 with reference TRBV28 and TRBJ2-7 gives the whole variable domain DVKVTQSSRYLVKRTGEKVFLECVQDMDHENMFWYRQDPGLGLRLIYFSYDVKMKEKGDIPEGYSVSREKKERFSLILESASTNQTSMYLCASSPTGFSSYEQYFGPGTRLTVT.

J is TRBJ2-7 and V is TRBV28, with 9 bases that match TRBD1. The CDR3 consists of 14 residues. Looked up from germline, CDR1 is MDHEN and CDR2 is SYDVKM. V was clipped by 9 bases and J by 0 bases; unmatched bases: 6. CDR3 residues: CASWHRGLSYEQYF. CDR3 DNA sequence: TGTGCCAGTTGGCACAGGGGGCTCTCCTACGAGCAGTACTTC.

This rearrangement joins TRBV7-8 to TRBJ1-5; perhaps TRBD1 as D (5 bases). Germline loops: CDR1 SGHVS, CDR2 FQNEAQ. The CDR3 covers 12 residues. Between the trimmed V and J ends, which lost 4 bases and 4 bases, there was a span of 5 bases. CDR3 region: CASSSGNQPQHF. The CDR3 region has the DNA TGTGCCAGCAGCTCAGGGAATCAGCCCCAGCATTTT. The complete variable domain, with remaining parts taken from reference TRBV7-8 and TRBJ1-5, reads GAGVSQSPRYKVAKRGQDVALRCDPISGHVSLFWYQQALGQGPEFLTYFQNEAQLDKSGLPSDRFFAERPEGSVSTLKIQRTQQEDSAVYLCASSSGNQPQHFGDGTRLSIL.

This clone was seen a handful of times. The V and J genes are TRBV7-9 and TRBJ1-2; D remains unclear. V lost 1 base and J lost 7, with 7 bases in between. Looked up from germline, CDR1 is SEHNR and CDR2 is FQNEAQ (reference sequence). This CDR3 is built from 12 residues. CDR3 in DNA: TGTGCCAGCAGCTTAGAGCCAACTGGCTACACCTTC. Translated: CASSLEPTGYTF.

This chain links TRBV6-9 with TRBJ1-3; TRBD1 matches 8 bases. The CDR3 runs to 15 residues. V was pared by 5 bases and J by 0 bases, with 3 bases of the junction left unmatched. Germline lookup yields CDR1 MNHGY and CDR2 SVAAGI. CDR3: CASSRDRNSGNTIYF. In nucleotides, the CDR3 is TGTGCCAGCAGTCGGGACAGGAACTCTGGAAACACCATATATTTT.